These T cell receptor beta chains were read from a single sample in a study of CD8+CD57+ T cells in acquired aplastic anemia. TCRdb independently ran MiXCR on the reads; one entry per CDR3 protein. The sample lists about 20,000 distinct CDR3 sequences, about two fifths seen once, with more than 70% in the top ten. Sequenced material: CD8+CD57+ T cells sorted from PBMCs. Every receptor here comes from a human donor with aplastic anemia. Each CDR3 is given with its conserved first and last residue. Fields, in order: V gene, J gene, D gene, clone size, CDR3 protein, CDR3 DNA. A D gene is named only where the DNA matches it firmly. Clone size appears in some rows only: once, few, many, or a class for an expanded clone.

v_gene: TRBV19; j_gene: TRBJ1-2; d_gene: TRBD1; abundance: few; CDR3aa: CASSPLGQGYGYTF; CDR3nt: TGTGCCAGTAGTCCACTAGGACAGGGCTATGGCTACACCTTC
v_gene: TRBV27; j_gene: TRBJ2-1; d_gene: .; abundance: many; CDR3aa: CASRKGGGLSYNEQFF; CDR3nt: TGTGCCAGCAGGAAGGGGGGTGGCCTCTCCTACAATGAGCAGTTCTTC
v_gene: TRBV10-3; j_gene: TRBJ2-3; d_gene: .; abundance: few; CDR3aa: CAISNLLSLSTDTQYF; CDR3nt: TGTGCCATCAGTAACCTTCTAAGCCTGAGCACAGATACGCAGTATTTT
v_gene: TRBV2; j_gene: TRBJ2-5; d_gene: .; abundance: .; CDR3aa: CASSEWPAADEKLFFGSGTQYF; CDR3nt: .
v_gene: TRBV6-1; j_gene: TRBJ1-2; d_gene: .; abundance: .; CDR3aa: CASGEPNYDYTF; CDR3nt: TGTGCCAGCGGGGAACCTAACTATGACTACACCTTC
v_gene: TRBV7-2; j_gene: TRBJ1-2; d_gene: .; abundance: few; CDR3aa: CASSLDRAYYTF; CDR3nt: TGTGCCAGCAGCTTAGATAGGGCCTACTACACCTTC
v_gene: TRBV5-1; j_gene: TRBJ1-3; d_gene: .; abundance: .; CDR3aa: CASSPDAAGNTIYF; CDR3nt: TGCGCCAGCAGCCCGGACGCCGCTGGAAACACCATATATTTT
v_gene: TRBV2; j_gene: TRBJ1-4; d_gene: .; abundance: .; CDR3aa: CASSGGVANEKLFF; CDR3nt: TGTGCCAGCAGTGGGGGGGTGGCTAATGAAAAACTGTTTTTT
v_gene: TRBV2; j_gene: TRBJ1-5; d_gene: .; abundance: many; CDR3aa: CASSDAIQPQHF; CDR3nt: TGTGCCAGCAGTGATGCCATTCAGCCCCAGCATTTT
v_gene: TRBV6-5; j_gene: TRBJ1-5; d_gene: TRBD1; abundance: .; CDR3aa: CASSYQGTGNNQPQHF; CDR3nt: TGTGCCAGCAGTTACCAGGGGACAGGGAACAATCAGCCCCAGCATTTT
v_gene: TRBV10-3; j_gene: TRBJ1-2; d_gene: .; abundance: .; CDR3aa: CAISESGENYGYTF; CDR3nt: TGTGCCATCAGTGAGTCTGGGGAGAACTATGGCTACACCTTC
v_gene: TRBV10-3; j_gene: TRBJ2-5; d_gene: TRBD2; abundance: few; CDR3aa: CAISDLAGGETQYF; CDR3nt: TGTGCCATCAGTGACCTAGCGGGAGGAGAGACCCAGTACTTC
v_gene: TRBV7-6; j_gene: TRBJ1-2; d_gene: .; abundance: .; CDR3aa: CASSFTGEGDGYTF; CDR3nt: TGTGCCAGCAGCTTTACGGGGGAGGGGGATGGCTACACCTTC
v_gene: TRBV7-2; j_gene: TRBJ2-1; d_gene: .; abundance: few; CDR3aa: CASRAGLDEQFF; CDR3nt: TGTGCCAGCAGGGCGGGTCTGGATGAGCAGTTCTTC
v_gene: TRBV10-3; j_gene: TRBJ1-6; d_gene: TRBD1; abundance: many; CDR3aa: CAISRDREASPLHF; CDR3nt: TGTGCCATCAGTCGGGACAGGGAGGCGTCACCCCTCCACTTT
v_gene: TRBV10-2; j_gene: TRBJ1-1; d_gene: .; abundance: few; CDR3aa: CASSEFMGTEAFF; CDR3nt: TGCGCCAGCAGTGAGTTCATGGGCACTGAAGCTTTCTTT
v_gene: TRBV2; j_gene: TRBJ2-1; d_gene: .; abundance: .; CDR3aa: CASSPGTANEQFF; CDR3nt: TGTGCCAGCAGTCCCGGGACCGCAAATGAGCAGTTCTTC
v_gene: TRBV4-1; j_gene: TRBJ1-2; d_gene: TRBD1; abundance: .; CDR3aa: CASSQQDRGGYTYGYTF; CDR3nt: TGCGCCAGCAGCCAACAGGACAGGGGTGGCTACACCTATGGCTACACCTTC
v_gene: TRBV20-1; j_gene: TRBJ2-7; d_gene: TRBD2; abundance: .; CDR3aa: CSAHDPGGEQYF; CDR3nt: TGCAGTGCTCACGACCCGGGGGGGGAGCAGTACTTC
v_gene: TRBV5-6; j_gene: TRBJ1-2; d_gene: .; abundance: once; CDR3aa: CASSPWVVGDGYIF; CDR3nt: TGTGCCAGCAGCCCGTGGGTCGTGGGGGATGGCTACATCTTC
v_gene: TRBV6-2/TRBV6-3; j_gene: TRBJ2-7; d_gene: .; abundance: many; CDR3aa: CASSSTESYEQYF; CDR3nt: TGTGCCAGCAGTTCAACAGAGTCCTACGAGCAGTACTTC
v_gene: TRBV25-1; j_gene: TRBJ2-3; d_gene: .; abundance: .; CDR3aa: CASSEPPFGPRTDTQYF; CDR3nt: TGTGCCAGCAGTGAACCTCCGTTCGGACCCCGCACAGATACGCAGTATTTT
v_gene: TRBV2; j_gene: TRBJ1-6; d_gene: TRBD1; abundance: few; CDR3aa: CASSYKGTGENSPLHF; CDR3nt: TGTGCCAGCAGTTACAAGGGGACAGGGGAAAATTCACCCCTCCACTTT
v_gene: TRBV10-2; j_gene: TRBJ2-1; d_gene: .; abundance: few; CDR3aa: CASSESTSNEQFF; CDR3nt: TGCGCCAGCAGTGAGTCGACTAGCAATGAGCAGTTCTTC
v_gene: TRBV12-3/TRBV12-4; j_gene: TRBJ1-2; d_gene: .; abundance: .; CDR3aa: CASSSPYGRGGYTF; CDR3nt: TGTGCCAGCAGTTCGCCCTATGGGCGGGGTGGCTACACCTTC
v_gene: TRBV7-2; j_gene: TRBJ2-7; d_gene: .; abundance: few; CDR3aa: CASSFEEGSDEQYF; CDR3nt: TGTGCCAGCAGCTTCGAGGAGGGGTCGGACGAGCAGTACTTC
v_gene: TRBV11-3; j_gene: TRBJ2-1; d_gene: .; abundance: .; CDR3aa: CASSPEENYNEQFF; CDR3nt: TGTGCCAGCAGCCCGGAGGAGAACTACAATGAGCAGTTCTTC
v_gene: TRBV19; j_gene: TRBJ2-1; d_gene: TRBD2; abundance: once; CDR3aa: CASVAGHGYRVQFF; CDR3nt: TGTGCCAGTGTAGCGGGACACGGATACAGGGTGCAGTTCTTC
v_gene: TRBV5-4; j_gene: TRBJ2-5; d_gene: .; abundance: .; CDR3aa: CASSLYKLGDQYF; CDR3nt: TGTGCCAGCAGCTTGTATAAGTTGGGAGACCAGTACTTC
v_gene: TRBV6-4; j_gene: TRBJ1-1; d_gene: .; abundance: .; CDR3aa: CASSISAGTEAFF; CDR3nt: TGTGCCAGCTCGATCTCGGCAGGCACTGAAGCTTTCTTT
v_gene: TRBV20-1; j_gene: TRBJ1-6; d_gene: TRBD1; abundance: many; CDR3aa: CSARDVQGDASPLHF; CDR3nt: TGCAGTGCTAGAGATGTACAGGGGGACGCTTCACCCCTCCACTTT